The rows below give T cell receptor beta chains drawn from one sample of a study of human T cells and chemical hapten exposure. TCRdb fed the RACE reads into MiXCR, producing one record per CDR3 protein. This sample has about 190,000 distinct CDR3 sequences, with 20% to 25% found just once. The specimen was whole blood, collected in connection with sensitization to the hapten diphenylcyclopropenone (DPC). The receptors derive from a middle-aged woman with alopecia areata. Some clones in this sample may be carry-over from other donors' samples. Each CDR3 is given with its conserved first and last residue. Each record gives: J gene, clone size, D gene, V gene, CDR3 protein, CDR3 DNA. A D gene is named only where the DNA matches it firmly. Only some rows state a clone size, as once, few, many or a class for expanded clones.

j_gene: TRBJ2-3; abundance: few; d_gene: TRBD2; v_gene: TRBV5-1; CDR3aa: CASSLVLRGNAGGLDTQYF; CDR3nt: TGCGCCAGCAGCTTGGTTCTCAGGGGAAATGCGGGAGGGCTTGATACGCAGTATTTT
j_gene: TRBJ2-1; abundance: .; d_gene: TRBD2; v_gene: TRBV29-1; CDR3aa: CSVEGLAGNNEQFF; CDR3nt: TGCAGCGTTGAGGGGCTAGCGGGTAACAATGAGCAGTTCTTC
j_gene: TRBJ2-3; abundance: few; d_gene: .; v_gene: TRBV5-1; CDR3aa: CASSLGEGRADTQYF; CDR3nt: TGCGCCAGCAGCTTGGGAGAGGGAAGGGCAGATACGCAGTATTTT
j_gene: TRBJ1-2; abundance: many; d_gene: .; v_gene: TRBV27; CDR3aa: CASSAQKGYGYTF; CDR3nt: TGTGCCAGCAGTGCACAAAAAGGCTATGGCTACACCTTC
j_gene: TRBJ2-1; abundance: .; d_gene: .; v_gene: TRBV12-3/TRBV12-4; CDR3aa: CASRATYFEQFF; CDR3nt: TGTGCCAGCAGGGCCACATACTTTGAGCAGTTCTTC
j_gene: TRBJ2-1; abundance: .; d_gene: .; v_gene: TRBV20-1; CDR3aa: CSAPPPAGYNEQFF; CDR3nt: TGCAGTGCCCCTCCCCCGGCAGGATACAATGAGCAGTTCTTC
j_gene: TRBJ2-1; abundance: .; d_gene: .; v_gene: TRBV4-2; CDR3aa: CASSQDVGSGHYNEQFF; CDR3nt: TGTGCCAGCAGCCAAGACGTTGGTTCGGGCCACTACAATGAGCAGTTCTTC
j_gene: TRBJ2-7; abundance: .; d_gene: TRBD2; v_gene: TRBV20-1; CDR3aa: CSANRGRADAGQYF; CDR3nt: TGCAGTGCTAATCGGGGGAGGGCCGACGCCGGGCAGTACTTC
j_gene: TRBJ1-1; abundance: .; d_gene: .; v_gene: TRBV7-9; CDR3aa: CASSGPYVNTEAFF; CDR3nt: TGTGCCAGCAGCGGGCCCTATGTGAACACTGAAGCTTTCTTT
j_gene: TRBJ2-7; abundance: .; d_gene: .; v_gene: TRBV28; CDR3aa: CASSQRDLNHYEQYF; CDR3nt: TGTGCCAGCAGTCAACGAGACTTGAACCACTACGAGCAGTACTTC
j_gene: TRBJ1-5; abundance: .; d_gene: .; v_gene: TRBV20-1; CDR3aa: CSARGGVSNQPQHF; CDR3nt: TGCAGTGCTAGAGGGGGAGTAAGCAATCAGCCCCAGCATTTT
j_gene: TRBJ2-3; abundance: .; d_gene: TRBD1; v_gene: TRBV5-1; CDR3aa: CASSLGRTGLDTQYF; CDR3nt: TGCGCCAGCAGCTTGGGCAGGACAGGGTTAGATACGCAGTATTTT
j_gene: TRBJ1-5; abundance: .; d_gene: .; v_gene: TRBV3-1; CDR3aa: CASSHGTNQPQHF; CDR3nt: TGTGCCAGCAGCCACGGGACGAATCAGCCCCAGCATTTT
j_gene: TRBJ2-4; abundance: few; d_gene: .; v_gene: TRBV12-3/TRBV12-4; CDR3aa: CASSFGNIQYF; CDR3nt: TGTGCCAGCAGTTTTGGAAACATTCAGTACTTC
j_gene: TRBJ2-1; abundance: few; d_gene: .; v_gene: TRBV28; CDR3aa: CASRPRGVSSYNEQFF; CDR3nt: TGTGCCAGCAGGCCCAGAGGGGTTAGCTCCTACAATGAGCAGTTCTTC
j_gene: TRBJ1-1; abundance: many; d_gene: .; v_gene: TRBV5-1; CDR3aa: CASSVGGGLNTEAFF; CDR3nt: TGCGCCAGCAGCGTGGGGGGAGGGTTGAACACTGAAGCTTTCTTT
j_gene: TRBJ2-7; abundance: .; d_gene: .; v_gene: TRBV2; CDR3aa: CASSDGVAPEQYF; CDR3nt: TGTGCCAGCAGTGACGGGGTAGCCCCCGAGCAGTACTTC
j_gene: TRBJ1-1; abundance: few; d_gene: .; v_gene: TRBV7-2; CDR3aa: CASSSLSTRLNTEAFF; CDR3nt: TGTGCCAGCAGTAGCCTCTCAACACGATTGAACACTGAAGCTTTCTTT
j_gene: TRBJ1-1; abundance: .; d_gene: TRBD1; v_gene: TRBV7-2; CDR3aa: CASSPDRARSEAFF; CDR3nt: TGTGCCAGCAGTCCGGACAGGGCGCGCTCTGAAGCTTTCTTT
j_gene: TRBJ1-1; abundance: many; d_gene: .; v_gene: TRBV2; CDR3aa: CASTAVNGGEAFF; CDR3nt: TGTGCCAGCACGGCGGTCAACGGAGGTGAAGCTTTCTTT
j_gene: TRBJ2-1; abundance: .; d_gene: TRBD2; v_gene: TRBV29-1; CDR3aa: CSVSGTSKYEQFF; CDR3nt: TGCAGCGTCTCCGGGACTAGCAAGTATGAGCAGTTCTTC
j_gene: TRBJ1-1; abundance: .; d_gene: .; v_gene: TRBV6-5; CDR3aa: CASSFRPGFGSSTEAFF; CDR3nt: TGTGCCAGCAGTTTTCGACCGGGATTCGGTTCGAGTACTGAAGCTTTCTTT
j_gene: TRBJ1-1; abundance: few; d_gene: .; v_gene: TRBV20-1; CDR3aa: CSARNWGDLNTEAFF; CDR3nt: TGCAGTGCTAGAAATTGGGGAGACTTGAACACTGAAGCTTTCTTT
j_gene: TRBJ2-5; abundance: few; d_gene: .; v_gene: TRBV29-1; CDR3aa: CSSLWRAQETQYF; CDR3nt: TGCAGCTCCTTATGGCGGGCGCAAGAGACCCAGTACTTC
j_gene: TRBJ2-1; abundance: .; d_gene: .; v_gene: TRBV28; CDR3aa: CASSSKRKTYNEQFF; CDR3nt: TGTGCCAGCAGTTCTAAACGGAAGACCTACAATGAGCAGTTCTTC
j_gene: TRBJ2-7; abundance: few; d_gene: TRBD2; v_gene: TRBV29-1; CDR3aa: CSGRGGEASYEQYF; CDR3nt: TGCAGCGGACGCGGGGGGGAGGCCTCCTACGAGCAGTACTTC
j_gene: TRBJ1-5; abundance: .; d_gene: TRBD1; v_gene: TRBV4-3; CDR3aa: CASSQDQGGGMGNQPQHF; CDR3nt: TGTGCCAGCAGCCAAGATCAAGGGGGCGGGATGGGCAATCAGCCCCAGCATTTT
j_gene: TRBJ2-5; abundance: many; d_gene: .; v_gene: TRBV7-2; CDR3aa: CASSLAVQETQYF; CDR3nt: TGTGCCAGCAGCTTAGCGGTACAAGAGACCCAGTACTTC
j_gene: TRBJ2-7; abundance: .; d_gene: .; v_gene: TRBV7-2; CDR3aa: CASSLDFGPTYEQYF; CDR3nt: TGTGCCAGCAGCTTAGATTTCGGGCCTACCTACGAGCAGTACTTC
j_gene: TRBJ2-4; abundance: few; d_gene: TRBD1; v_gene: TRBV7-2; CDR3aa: CASSSQQGAYIQYF; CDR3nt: TGTGCCAGCAGCTCCCAACAGGGGGCCTACATTCAGTACTTC
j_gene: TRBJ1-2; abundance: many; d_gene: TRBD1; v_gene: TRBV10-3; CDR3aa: CAIRMFGGQGGSVYGYTF; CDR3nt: TGTGCCATCAGGATGTTCGGGGGACAGGGAGGTTCTGTCTATGGCTACACCTTC
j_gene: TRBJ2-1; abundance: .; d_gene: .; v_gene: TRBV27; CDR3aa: CASSGGNEQFF; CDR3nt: TGTGCCAGCAGCGGCGGGAATGAGCAGTTCTTC
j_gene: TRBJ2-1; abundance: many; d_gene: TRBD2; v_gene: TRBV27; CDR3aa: CASRLNSLAGTNEQFF; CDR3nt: TGTGCCAGCAGACTAAATTCCCTAGCGGGAACCAATGAGCAGTTCTTC
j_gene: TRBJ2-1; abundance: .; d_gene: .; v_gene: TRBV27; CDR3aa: CASSFRGEQFF; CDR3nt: TGTGCCAGCAGTTTTCGGGGTGAGCAGTTCTTC
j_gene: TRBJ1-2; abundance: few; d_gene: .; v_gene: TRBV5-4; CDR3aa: CASSSGQRNYGYTF; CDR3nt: TGTGCCAGCAGCTCAGGACAGCGGAACTATGGCTACACCTTC
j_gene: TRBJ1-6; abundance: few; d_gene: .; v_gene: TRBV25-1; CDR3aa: CASASTGTVASPLHF; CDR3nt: TGTGCCAGCGCATCCACCGGGACCGTCGCTTCACCCCTCCACTTT
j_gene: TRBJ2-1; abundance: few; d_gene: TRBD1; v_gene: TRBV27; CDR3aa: CASSTTNRGPSYNEQFF; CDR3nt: TGTGCCAGCAGTACGACTAACAGGGGACCCTCTTACAATGAGCAGTTCTTC
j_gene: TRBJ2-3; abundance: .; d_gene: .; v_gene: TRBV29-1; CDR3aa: CSFRGGSTDGTQYF; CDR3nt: TGCAGCTTCAGGGGCGGGAGCACAGACGGTACGCAGTATTTT
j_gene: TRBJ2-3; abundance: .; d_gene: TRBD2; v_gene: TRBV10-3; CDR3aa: CAISESFPAGTDTQYF; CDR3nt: TGTGCCATCAGTGAGTCGTTTCCAGCGGGGACAGATACGCAGTATTTT
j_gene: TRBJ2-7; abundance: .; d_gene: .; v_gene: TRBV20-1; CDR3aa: CSAALSEQYF; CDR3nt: TGCAGTGCTGCTCTTTCCGAGCAGTACTTC
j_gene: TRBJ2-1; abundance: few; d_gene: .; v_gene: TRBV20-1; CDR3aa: CSASREQNEQFF; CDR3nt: TGCAGTGCTAGTAGGGAGCAAAATGAGCAGTTCTTC